The 25 T cell receptor beta chains presented below share a single source sample, sequenced in a study of blood T cell repertoires in COVID-19. Clones were sequenced by immunoSEQ multiplex PCR, and TCRdb holds only the in-frame ones, with some missing. The sample includes 70,000 to 100,000 clones, approximately 90% of them seen just once. What was sequenced was peripheral blood. All receptors come from a woman between 55 and 75 years old with COVID-19, enrolled during active disease.

This clone has a single count. The chain employs TRBV5-1 and TRBJ2-5; the D gene is possibly TRBD1 (6 bases). Trimming removed 4 bases from V and 5 bases from J, with 15 bases in between. The CDR3 has 14 amino acids. Germline CDR1 and CDR2: SGHRS and YFSETQ. The CDR3 is CASSTLQGEETQYF. The CDR3 nucleotides read TGCGCCAGCAGCACATTACAGGGTGAGGAGACCCAGTACTTC. Variable domain in full (rest from reference TRBV5-1 and TRBJ2-5): KAGVTQTPRYLIKTRGQQVTLSCSPISGHRSVSWYQQTPGQGLQFLFEYFSETQRNKGNFPGRFSGRQFSNSRSEMNVSTLELGDSALYLCASSTLQGEETQYFGPGTRLLVL.

V gene TRBV7-2 combines with J gene TRBJ1-6; TRBD1 matches 8 bases. CDR1 is SGHTA and CDR2 is FQGNSA in the germline V gene. The CDR3 runs to 13 residues. V shed 5 bases and J 10 bases; nucleotides not matched to a gene: 4. This CDR3 is CASSPGTGSPLHF. The DNA of the CDR3 is TGTGCCAGCAGCCCAGGGACAGGCTCACCCCTCCACTTT.

The chain has TRBV27 and TRBJ2-4; 8 bases are a match to TRBD1. CDR1 and CDR2 from the germline V gene are MNHEY and SMNVEV (reference sequence). V gave up 6 bases and J gave up 6 bases; unmatched junction bases: 4. The CDR3 runs 13 residues. CDR3 nucleotide sequence: TGTGCCAGCAGCCGAGACAGGGGAAACATTCAGTACTTC. Protein sequence: CASSRDRGNIQYF.

Note on this clone: The DNA is omitted, as the CDR3 cannot be located on it reliably, and the CDR3 follows TCRdb's listing. The chain combines TRBV28 with TRBJ2-7; the table gives TRBD1 as D, unverified against the DNA. Germline V gene sequence: CDR1 MDHEN, CDR2 SYDVKM. The CDR3 is 18 amino acids long, termini counted. The chain's CDR3 is CASSFRGYWGTGAFLKYF.

The rearrangement joins TRBV15 to TRBJ2-3, with 7 bases identical to TRBD2. Trimming at V came to 0 bases and at J to 2 bases, leaving 8 bases not matched to a gene. Germline lookup yields CDR1 LNHNV and CDR2 YYDKDF (reference sequence). The CDR3 runs 17 residues. In DNA form, the CDR3 reads TGTGCCACCAGCAGAGATATGGCTAGCGGAATCACAGATACGCAGTATTTT. Translating gives CATSRDMASGITDTQYF.

This chain joins TRBV6-2 or TRBV6-3 and TRBJ1-5; D not certain. The CDR3 has 15 amino acids. V was pared by 3 bases and J by 1 base, with 10 bases between. CDR1 MNHEY and CDR2 SVGEGT come from the germline V gene. The CDR3 sequence is CASSYQRRSNQPQHF. The CDR3, as DNA: TGTGCCAGCAGTTATCAACGTCGGAGCAATCAGCCCCAGCATTTT.

The chain couples TRBV6-5 to TRBJ2-5; weak D call: TRBD2 (5 bases). There are 14 residues in the CDR3. The germline V gene encodes CDR1 MNHEY and CDR2 SVGAGI. Trimming cost V 2 bases and J 2 bases, with 9 bases left between them. In nucleotides, the CDR3 is TGTGCCAGCAGTTACACCCGGGGTCAAGAGACCCAGTACTTC. Its translation: CASSYTRGQETQYF.

The chain uses TRBV6-5 and TRBJ1-6; no clear D gene. The CDR3 covers 13 residues. V dropped 6 bases and J dropped 5 bases, with 8 bases sitting between them. Looked up from germline, CDR1 is MNHEY and CDR2 is SVGAGI. In DNA, the CDR3 is TGTGCCAGCAGCGGGGTTGATAATTCACCCCTCCACTTT. It is translated as CASSGVDNSPLHF.

The chain combines TRBV5-1 with TRBJ1-5, with D maybe TRBD1 (5 bases). The V end lost 4 bases, the J end lost 4 bases, and 9 bases lay between the germline ends. This CDR3 has 13 residues. Per germline, CDR1 SGHRS and CDR2 YFSETQ. Written as DNA, the CDR3 is TGCGCCAGCAGCGTGGACATTAATCAGCCCCAGCATTTT. Its translation is CASSVDINQPQHF.

V usage is TRBV6-6 and J usage is TRBJ2-7, with a weak D call TRBD1 (5 bases). V lost 1 base, J lost 1 base, and 8 bases lay in between. From germline, CDR1 is MNHNY and CDR2 SVGAGI (reference sequence). CDR3 size: 14 residues. The DNA for the CDR3 is TGTGCCAGCAGTTACTTGTCAGGGTCCTACGAGCAGTACTTC. Translating gives CASSYLSGSYEQYF.

V is TRBV14 and J is TRBJ2-1; D is perhaps TRBD2 (7 bases). The CDR3 totals 14 residues. V was shortened by 6 bases and J by 0 bases, with 9 bases between the two germline ends. Germline CDR1 SGHDN, CDR2 FVKESK. The CDR3 DNA follows: TGTGCCAGCAGGGGGGGGGCCTCCTACAATGAGCAGTTCTTC. As protein: CASRGGASYNEQFF.

This sequence joins TRBV5-1 and TRBJ1-2; no definite D call. Trimming stripped 1 base from V and 5 bases from J, with 9 bases between. The CDR3 contains 13 residues. Germline CDR1 SGHRS, CDR2 YFSETQ. The CDR3 bases are TGCGCCAGCAGCTTGTTACAGCCTTATGGCTACACCTTC. Amino acids: CASSLLQPYGYTF.

The chain has TRBV3-1 (or the pseudogene TRBV3-2) and TRBJ1-6, with D tentatively TRBD1 (6 bases). This CDR3 contains 15 residues. Germline assignment: CDR1 LGHDT and CDR2 YNNKEL (reference sequence). The ends were cut back, 5 bases at V and 8 bases at J, with 16 bases in the middle. In nucleotides, the CDR3 is TGTGCCAGCAGCGTGGGACATGCCGAGGATTCACCCCTCCACTTT. It encodes CASSVGHAEDSPLHF.

The chain recombines TRBV6-2 or TRBV6-3 with TRBJ1-4; D is undetermined. The CDR3 is 15 residues long. Trimming removed 2 bases at V and 7 bases at J, with 14 bases between. CDR1 is MNHEY, CDR2 SVGEGT, per germline. CDR3 amino acids: CASSYVREVAEKLFF. For the CDR3, the DNA is TGTGCCAGCAGTTACGTCCGGGAGGTCGCTGAAAAACTGTTTTTT.

V and J are TRBV4-3 and TRBJ2-5; 7 nucleotides agree with TRBD1. This CDR3 is 17 amino acids long. Trimming cost V 0 bases and J 5 bases; bases outside gene matches: 12. The germline V gene encodes CDR1 LGHNA and CDR2 YSLEER. CDR3 region: CASSQDYAAGGWETQYF. The CDR3 coding sequence is TGCGCCAGCAGCCAAGATTACGCCGCAGGGGGTTGGGAGACCCAGTACTTC.

This rearrangement joins TRBV6-5 to TRBJ2-2; 7 bases fit TRBD1. Trimming cost V 6 bases and J 7 bases; bases outside gene matches: 8. Germline loops: CDR1 MNHEY, CDR2 SVGAGI. The CDR3 sequence is 14 residues long. The CDR3 region has the DNA TGTGCCAGCAGCCCGACAGGGTTAAACGGGGAGCTGTTTTTT. Translation: CASSPTGLNGELFF.

The V and J genes are TRBV28 and TRBJ2-3, with D unclear. The CDR3 contains 12 residues. Per germline, CDR1 MDHEN and CDR2 SYDVKM. The CDR3: CATGFLGDTQYF. The CDR3 DNA sequence: TGTGCTACCGGGTTCCTAGGAGATACGCAGTATTTT.

J is TRBJ2-5 and V is TRBV9; TRBD2 matches 10 bases. Per the germline V gene, CDR1 is SGDLS and CDR2 is YYNGEE. V lost 0 bases, J lost 5 bases, and 7 bases stayed unmatched. There are 16 residues in the CDR3. The CDR3 nucleotides are TGTGCCAGCAGCGTAGGAGCGGGGGGGCATGTGGAGACCCAGTACTTC. Protein sequence: CASSVGAGGHVETQYF.

This chain uses TRBV19 with TRBJ2-7, with a possible D match to TRBD2 (6 bases). The CDR3 contains 16 residues. The V end lost 0 bases, the J end lost 5 bases, and 17 bases lay between the germline ends. Germline lookup yields CDR1 LNHDA and CDR2 SQIVND (reference sequence). CDR3 sequence: CASSIDRGKGSHEQYF. CDR3 in DNA: TGTGCCAGTAGTATAGATCGGGGGAAGGGGAGCCACGAGCAGTACTTC.

This rearrangement joins TRBV4-3 to TRBJ2-3, with TRBD1 matching over 7 bases. Germline V gives CDR1 LGHNA, CDR2 YSLEER. The CDR3 contains 16 residues. V was clipped by 4 bases and J by 0 bases; unmatched bases: 7. CDR3 nucleotide sequence: TGCGCCAGCAGCCTCGGGACAGCCGCTAGCACAGATACGCAGTATTTT. Encoded protein: CASSLGTAASTDTQYF.

The genes are TRBV7-6 and TRBJ2-7, with 7 bases identical to TRBD1. Germline values: CDR1 SGHVS, CDR2 FNYEAQ. The V and J ends lost 5 bases and 3 bases, in that order; junction bases with no gene match: 7. The CDR3 is made up of 14 amino acids. The DNA for the CDR3 is TGTGCCAGCAGCCAGGGACAGAGGGACTACGAGCAGTACTTC. This gives the protein CASSQGQRDYEQYF.

This clone was observed a handful of times. The chain joins TRBV28 to TRBJ2-3; TRBD1 might be the D (6 bases). Germline assignment: CDR1 MDHEN and CDR2 SYDVKM. There are 15 residues in the CDR3. The V end was cut by 5 bases, the J end by 1 base, with 13 bases between. The CDR3 DNA reads as TGTGCCAGCAGTCCCCCCCCAGGGGGCACAGATACGCAGTATTTT. The encoded protein is CASSPPPGGTDTQYF.

The chain carries TRBV19 and TRBJ1-5, with a possible D match to TRBD1 (5 bases). The CDR3 runs to 15 residues. Deletions cut 5 bases from V and 2 bases from J, with 13 bases between. Germline V gene data show CDR1 as LNHDA and CDR2 as SQIVND (reference sequence). CDR3 nucleotides: TGTGCCAGTAGTCCTCAGGGAAGGGGCAATCAGCCCCAGCATTTT. It yields the protein CASSPQGRGNQPQHF.

V is TRBV30 and J is TRBJ2-1; 10 bases are a match to TRBD1. Germline assignment: CDR1 GTSNPN and CDR2 SVGIG (reference sequence). The CDR3 runs to 12 residues. V trimming: 2 bases; J trimming: 9 bases; junction bases outside the gene matches: 1. The DNA for the CDR3 is TGTGCCTGGAGTCGACAGGGGGCTGAGCAGTTCTTC. Its translation: CAWSRQGAEQFF.

V usage is TRBV7-2 and J usage is TRBJ1-5; D unclear. This CDR3 spans 13 amino acids. Germline assignment: CDR1 SGHTA and CDR2 FQGNSA. With 2 bases removed from V and 5 bases from J, the gap between germline ends came to 7 bases. As DNA, the CDR3 is TGTGCCAGCAGCTTATTTGTCGATCAGCCCCAGCATTTT. This sequence encodes CASSLFVDQPQHF.